The next 17 T cell receptor beta chains were all read from a single sample in a study of response to subunit inactivated influenza vaccine. MiXCR was run by TCRdb on the RT-PCR reads, yielding one entry per CDR3 protein. The data show 860,000 or so distinct CDR3 sequences, 21% seen once. The sequenced sample was PBMCs from blood, obtained around 5 days after vaccination. The receptors here all came from a man aged 50-60 years who received an inactivated influenza vaccine.

This clonotype was seen more than once but under ten times. The chain couples TRBV7-3 to TRBJ2-3, with D possibly matching TRBD2 (6 bases). V was clipped by 1 base and J by 0 bases, with 29 bases between them. This CDR3 spans 22 amino acids. Germline CDR1 is SGHTA and CDR2 is FQGTGA. The DNA for the CDR3 is TGTGCCAGCAGCTTAAGGGGAGGAACTATAAGGACCCCCTTAGCTAGCACAGATACGCAGTATTTT. Its protein product is CASSLRGGTIRTPLASTDTQYF.

The chain is built from TRBV4-3 and TRBJ2-3, with 7 bases fitting TRBD1. The CDR3 has 18 residues. CDR1 LGHNA and CDR2 YSLEER come from the germline V gene. V was clipped by 0 bases and J by 0 bases; unmatched bases: 9. CDR3 nucleotide sequence: TGCGCCAGCAGCCAAGATTGGGGGACAGTCTCTAGCACAGATACGCAGTATTTT. Residues: CASSQDWGTVSSTDTQYF.

This chain joins TRBV6-5 and TRBJ2-3, with D unclear. The CDR3 has 12 amino acids. Germline V gives CDR1 MNHEY, CDR2 SVGAGI. The ends were cut back, 2 bases at V and 10 bases at J, with 10 bases in the middle. For the CDR3, the DNA is TGTGCCAGCAGTTACATGCGTGGTGCGCAGTATTTT. This gives the protein CASSYMRGAQYF.

The V call is TRBV5-1, the J call TRBJ2-7; 8 bases are shared with TRBD2. The trim removed 4 bases at V and 2 bases at J, leaving 8 bases unmatched. CDR1 SGHRS and CDR2 YFSETQ come from the germline V gene. This CDR3 has 15 amino acids. The CDR3 spells CASSHSGVRAYEQYF. CDR3 sequence (DNA): TGCGCCAGCAGCCATAGCGGGGTACGGGCCTACGAGCAGTACTTC.

The chain recombines TRBV7-2 with TRBJ2-2; tentatively, D is TRBD1 or TRBD2 (5 bases each). CDR1 is SGHTA, CDR2 FQGNSA, per germline. V was clipped by 6 bases and J by 7 bases, with 21 bases between them. The CDR3 spans 16 residues. CDR3: CASSSLWGRRGGELFF. In DNA, the CDR3 is TGTGCCAGCAGTTCTCTTTGGGGGAGACGGGGCGGGGAGCTGTTTTTT.

This clonotype was counted many times. The chain recombines TRBV30 with TRBJ2-1; 13 positions match TRBD2. CDR1 GTSNPN and CDR2 SVGIG come from the germline V gene (reference sequence). The V segment lost 3 bases and the J segment 7 bases; nucleotides outside the gene matches: 6. There are 15 residues in the CDR3. The CDR3 DNA follows: TGTGCCTGGAGGAAACTAGCGGGAGGGATGAATGAGCAGTTCTTC. Its protein is CAWRKLAGGMNEQFF.

The chain carries TRBV5-1 and TRBJ1-6, with D unclear. The CDR3 runs to 14 residues. CDR1 is SGHRS, CDR2 YFSETQ, per germline. Deletions cut 0 bases from V and 8 bases from J, with 9 bases between. The CDR3 DNA reads TGCGCCAGCAGCTTGGAGCGGGCCTATTCACCCCTCCACTTT. This encodes CASSLERAYSPLHF.

This chain uses TRBV7-2 with TRBJ2-7, with TRBD2 identical over 12 bases. Germline CDR1 and CDR2: SGHTA and FQGNSA. After removal of 5 bases from V and 0 bases from J, the junction contained 5 bases not matched to a gene. The CDR3 is made up of 16 amino acids. CDR3 sequence reads: CASSPGLAGSSYEQYF. CDR3 nucleotides: TGTGCCAGCAGCCCCGGACTAGCGGGGAGCTCCTACGAGCAGTACTTC.

This clonotype was observed a few times. The V call is TRBV18, the J call TRBJ2-1; D call uncertain. With 3 bases removed from V and 8 bases from J, the gap between germline ends came to 11 bases. The CDR3 consists of 13 residues. CDR1 KGHSH and CDR2 LQKENI come from the germline V gene. The CDR3 DNA is TGTGCCAGCTCACCCGCATCATGGGATGAGCAGTTCTTC. Residues: CASSPASWDEQFF.

This clonotype was detected a few times. J is TRBJ1-6 and V is TRBV20-1, with 7 positions matching TRBD1. The V gene end was trimmed by 2 bases and the J gene end by 7 bases; junction bases not matched to a gene: 2. The length of the CDR3 is 13 residues. CDR1 is DFQATT, CDR2 SNEGSKA, per germline (reference sequence). The CDR3 here is CSARQGENSPLHF. CDR3 nucleotides: TGCAGTGCTAGACAGGGGGAGAATTCACCCCTCCACTTT.

This clonotype occurred a few times. This rearrangement joins TRBV3-1 to TRBJ2-5; tentatively, D is TRBD2 (6 bases). This CDR3 is 13 amino acids long. V shed 8 bases and J shed 5 bases, with 15 bases lying between them. Germline-derived CDR1 and CDR2 are LGHDT and YNNKEL (reference sequence). The CDR3 loop reads CASRRRGVETQYF. In DNA, the CDR3 is TGTGCCAGCCGGAGGAGGGGAGTTGAGACCCAGTACTTC.

The chain recombines TRBV29-1 with TRBJ2-5; 7 nucleotides agree with TRBD2. Unmatched junction bases numbered 6, after V lost 3 bases and J lost 5 bases. Germline CDR1 SQVTM, CDR2 ANQGSEA. The CDR3 is made up of 13 amino acids. The DNA for the CDR3 is TGCAGCGTTGATTTTGAGGGAGGGGAGACCCAGTACTTC. Its translation: CSVDFEGGETQYF.

The chain uses TRBV5-5 and TRBJ2-7, with 7 positions matching TRBD1. The CDR3 totals 15 residues. The junction had 7 bases not matched to a gene; V was cut back by 4 bases and J by 0 bases. Germline CDR1 reads SGHKS; CDR2 reads YYEKEE (reference sequence). The CDR3 sequence: CASSTRTGFSYEQYF. Here the CDR3 DNA reads TGTGCCAGCAGCACACGGACAGGTTTCTCCTACGAGCAGTACTTC.

This clonotype has just a few counts. V gene TRBV12-3 or TRBV12-4 combines with J gene TRBJ2-1; weak D call: TRBD2 (5 bases). Trimming took off 4 bases at V and 10 bases at J, with 17 bases between the two ends. The CDR3 is made up of 14 amino acids. The CDR3: CASSSWTGLKEQFF. CDR3 DNA sequence: TGTGCCAGCAGTTCGTGGACTGGGCTTAAGGAGCAGTTCTTC.

The genes are TRBV12-3 or TRBV12-4 and TRBJ2-3; 11 nucleotides agree with TRBD2. The junction had 11 bases not matched to a gene; V was cut back by 2 bases and J by 7 bases. CDR3 length equals 17 residues. The chain's CDR3 is CASSLTVLAGVRNTQYF. The CDR3 DNA reads TGTGCCAGCAGTTTAACCGTACTAGCGGGGGTCCGGAATACGCAGTATTTT.

V gene TRBV7-9 combines with J gene TRBJ2-5; the D gene is possibly TRBD2 (6 bases). Germline loops: CDR1 SEHNR, CDR2 FQNEAQ (reference sequence). This CDR3 has 14 residues. Deletions cut 4 bases from V and 2 bases from J, with 11 bases between. CDR3 loop: CASSSIAVQETQYF. The CDR3 region has the DNA TGTGCCAGCAGCTCCATAGCGGTACAAGAGACCCAGTACTTC.

This clonotype occurred a few times. V is TRBV12-3 or TRBV12-4 and J is TRBJ2-1; D is unresolved. The CDR3 is made up of 11 amino acids. The V end was cut by 10 bases, the J end by 9 bases, with 13 bases between. CDR3 nucleotides: TGTGCCACCATCCTGGGTTCTGAGCAGTTCTTC. Translation: CATILGSEQFF.